This T cell receptor (beta chain) was sequenced in a study of T cell repertoires in cytomegalovirus infection. With 4 bases clipped from V and 5 bases from J, the junction kept 8 bases outside the gene matches. This CDR3 has 14 residues. Germline CDR1 is SGDLS and CDR2 is YYNGEE. TCRdb passed the reads through MiXCR, listing each CDR3 protein once. The sample shows approximately 500,000 distinct CDR3 sequences, 16% of them seen only once. The chain couples TRBV9 to TRBJ2-7; 8 nucleotides line up with TRBD1. This TCR was recovered from a human donor in good health (CMV status not recorded). Some clones in this sample may be carry-over from other donors' samples. Sequencing used CD8+ T cells from PBMCs. CDR3 DNA sequence: TGTGCCAGCAGCCCATCGGACAGGGTTCACGAGCAGTACTTC. It translates to CASSPSDRVHEQYF.